This T cell receptor beta chain is from a study of blood T cells in healthy people across ages. This clonotype was detected a few times. This CDR3 is built from 15 residues. CDR1 is SEHNR and CDR2 is FQNEAQ in the germline V gene (reference sequence). For the second PCR, which ran for about 7 to 11 cycles, a sample-barcoded 5' primer and a J-beta primer mix were used. MiXCR, run by TCRdb on the 5' RACE reads, gives a single entry per CDR3 protein. The repertoire has roughly 800,000 distinct CDR3 sequences, 58% of them found once; the top ten carry 22%. The J gene is TRBJ2-4, the V gene TRBV7-9; TRBD2 matches at 7 bases. The closer fit of TRBJ2-7 to the DNA end suggests the J call may be wrong. Sample: blood. This TCR came from a man aged 30 to 45 in good health. For the CDR3, the DNA is TGTGCCAGCAGCTTAGTGCAGGGAGGGTCCTACGAGCAGTACTTC. It encodes CASSLVQGGSYEQYF.